This T cell receptor (beta chain) comes out of a study of blood T cell repertoires in COVID-19. The wider study: Italy, Spain and the United States were the sources of the convalescent and acute COVID-19 samples.

Original processing methods: Estimates of nucleated cell counts were drawn from the amplification of reference gene primers. Using immunoSEQ multiplex PCR, the repertoire was profiled, and TCRdb retains in-frame clones only, with some absent. V and J calls plus clone size are reproduced from that table; the DNA served to infer D and trimming. The sample shows about 170,000 clones, approximately 91% of them seen only once. Seattle patients were enrolled while actively infected and followed longitudinally. The sequenced material came from peripheral blood. This TCR came from a man aged 18 to 30 with COVID-19, enrolled during active disease.

In DNA, the CDR3 is TGTGCCAGCAGTCCCAGACAGGCCACCCACGAGCAGTACTTC. This gives the protein CASSPRQATHEQYF. The chain employs TRBV27 and TRBJ2-7; a possible D gene is TRBD1 (6 bases). The germline V and J ends were trimmed by 5 bases and 5 bases, with 16 bases remaining between them. Germline assignment: CDR1 MNHEY and CDR2 SMNVEV (reference sequence). The CDR3 runs to 14 residues.